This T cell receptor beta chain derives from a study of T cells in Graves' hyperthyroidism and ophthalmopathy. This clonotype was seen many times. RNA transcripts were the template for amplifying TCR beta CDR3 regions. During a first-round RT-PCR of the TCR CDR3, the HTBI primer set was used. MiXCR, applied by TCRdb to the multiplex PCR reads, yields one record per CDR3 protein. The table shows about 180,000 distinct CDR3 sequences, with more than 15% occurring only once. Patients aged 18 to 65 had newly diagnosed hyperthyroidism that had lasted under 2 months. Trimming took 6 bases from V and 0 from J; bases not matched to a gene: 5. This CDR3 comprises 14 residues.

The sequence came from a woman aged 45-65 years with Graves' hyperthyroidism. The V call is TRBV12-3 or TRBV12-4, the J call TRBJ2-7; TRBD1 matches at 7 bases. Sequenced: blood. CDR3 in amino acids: CASRLTGPSYEQYF. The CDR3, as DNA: TGTGCCAGCAGGCTGACAGGGCCCTCCTACGAGCAGTACTTC.